A selection of T cell receptor beta chains follows, all from one sample in a study of radiotherapy plus CTLA-4 blockade in lung cancer. The data were produced by immunoSEQ multiplex PCR, yet TCRdb's version contains in-frame clones alone and is incomplete. The top ten clones hold over 15% of a sample with 85,000 to 90,000 clones, 70% to 90% of them seen once. Specimen: peripheral blood, collected from a patient treated with radiotherapy plus ipilimumab. These receptors were collected from a human donor with non-small cell lung cancer that progressed on radiotherapy plus ipilimumab. CDR3s include the opening cysteine and the closing phenylalanine or tryptophan. Each record gives: clone size, D gene, J gene, V gene, CDR3 DNA, CDR3 protein. D genes are given only for firm matches. Some rows mark clone size as missing; the rest say once, few, many or name a class of expanded clone.

.	.	TRBJ2-1	TRBV10-3	TGTGCCATCAGTGAACTCAGCTACAATGAGCAGTTCTTC	CAISELSYNEQFF
.	.	TRBJ1-1	TRBV2	TGTGCCAGCAGGGTTCAGGGGAACACTGAAGCTTTCTTT	CASRVQGNTEAFF
.	.	TRBJ1-5	TRBV15	TGTGCCACCAACCAGTTCGCCGGCCAGCCCCAGCATTTT	CATNQFAGQPQHF
.	TRBD1	TRBJ2-7	TRBV6-5	TGTGCCAGCAGATCGGGACAGACCTACGAGCAGTACTTC	CASRSGQTYEQYF
.	.	TRBJ2-5	TRBV2	TGTGCCAGCAGTGAAAGGGGGGGACGGGCAGAGACCCAGTACTTC	CASSERGGRAETQYF
.	TRBD2	TRBJ2-7	TRBV9	TGTGCCAGCAGCCCCTCCGGGAGGGCCCATTACGAGCAGTACTTC	CASSPSGRAHYEQYF
.	TRBD1	TRBJ2-5	TRBV5-1	TGCGCCAGCAGCCCCGGACAGGGGAGAGAGACCCAGTACTTC	CASSPGQGRETQYF
.	.	TRBJ2-3	TRBV7-2	TGTGCCAGCGGGAGGGGGCAGAGCACAGATACGCAGTATTTT	CASGRGQSTDTQYF
.	.	TRBJ1-1	TRBV5-4	TGTGCCAGCAGCTCCCCGGCGGTGGAGACTGAAGCTTTCTTT	CASSSPAVETEAFF
.	.	TRBJ2-7	TRBV9	TGTGCCAGCAGCGCGACCCGCGGACCGACCCCGAGAATAGAGCAGTACTTC	CASSATRGPTPRIEQYF
.	TRBD1	TRBJ1-1	TRBV10-3	TGTGCCATCAGTGATCAACAGGGGTTGAACACTGAAGCTTTCTTT	CAISDQQGLNTEAFF
.	.	TRBJ1-1	TRBV29-1	TGCAGCGTTGGTAACACTGAAGCTTTCTTT	CSVGNTEAFF
.	.	TRBJ2-7	TRBV11-2	TGTGCCAGCAGTCACACAGTCCTCTACGAGCAGTACTTC	CASSHTVLYEQYF
.	TRBD1	TRBJ2-7	TRBV7-8	TGTGCCAGCAGCTTATCTCGACAGGGCCCATCGTACTTC	CASSLSRQGPSYF
few	.	TRBJ1-5	TRBV7-9	TGTGCCAGCAGCTTAAATAGCAATCAGCCCCAGCATTTT	CASSLNSNQPQHF
few	TRBD1	TRBJ2-7	TRBV28	TGTGCCAGCGGGACAGGGACAAGGGAGCAGTACTTC	CASGTGTREQYF
.	.	TRBJ2-7	TRBV12-5	TGTGCTAGTGGTTTGGTACCTGCCGGCCCCTACGAGCAGTACTTC	CASGLVPAGPYEQYF
.	TRBD1	TRBJ2-4	TRBV14	TGTGCCAGCAGCCAAGAGGGGGACAGGGGGCGAAACATTCAGTACTTC	CASSQEGDRGRNIQYF
.	.	TRBJ1-6	TRBV7-9	TGTGCCAGCAGCTTACAGGGTATCAATTCACCCCTCCACTTT	CASSLQGINSPLHF
.	.	TRBJ2-3	TRBV11-3	TGTGCCAGCAGCTTCGGACGGGCCGAGGATACGCAGTATTTT	CASSFGRAEDTQYF
.	.	TRBJ2-5	TRBV19	TGTGCCAGTAGACCAGTAACGGGGACACCCAACCAAGAGACCCAGTACTTC	CASRPVTGTPNQETQYF
.	.	TRBJ1-4	TRBV9	TGTGCCAGCAGCGTAGGGGGTTGGGATGAAAAACTGTTTTTT	CASSVGGWDEKLFF
.	.	TRBJ1-2	TRBV6-1	TGTGCCAGCAGGCCTGGGCAGTGGGGGGTGAGCGGCTACACCTTC	CASRPGQWGVSGYTF
.	.	TRBJ2-1	TRBV29-1	TGCAGCGTTGCAACGTTTGGGACCTACGGGCGCTTGAGGAATGAGCAGTTCTTC	CSVATFGTYGRLRNEQFF
.	TRBD2	TRBJ2-5	TRBV7-6	TGTGCCAGCAGCTTATCAGCGGGAGGGCATGAGACCCAGTACTTC	CASSLSAGGHETQYF
.	TRBD1	TRBJ1-4	TRBV5-5	TGTGCCAGCAGCTTGACAGGGGATAATGAAAAACTGTTTTTT	CASSLTGDNEKLFF
.	TRBD1	TRBJ2-7	TRBV6-6	TGTGCCAGCAGTTCCCCGGGACAGGGGACCTACGAGCAGTACTTC	CASSSPGQGTYEQYF
.	TRBD1	TRBJ2-7	TRBV28	TGTGCCAGCAGTGTTCCGACAGGGTTCAAGTACGAGCAGTACTTC	CASSVPTGFKYEQYF
.	TRBD1	TRBJ2-3	TRBV25-1	TGTGCCAGCAGTGAATCAGGGGGCGGGACAGATACGCAGTATTTT	CASSESGGGTDTQYF
once	TRBD1	TRBJ2-7	TRBV2	TGTGCCAGCAGACCGGGACAGGGTGACTACGAGCAGTACTTC	CASRPGQGDYEQYF
.	.	TRBJ1-2	TRBV9	TGTGCCAGCAGCGGATTACAGGGCTATGGCTACACCTTC	CASSGLQGYGYTF
.	TRBD2	TRBJ2-2	TRBV11-3	TGTGCCAGCATCGGAGCGGGAGGGCACACCGGGGAGCTGTTTTTT	CASIGAGGHTGELFF
.	.	TRBJ1-3	TRBV25-1	TGTGCCAGCAGTGAGGAAGGAGACGGAAACACCATATATTTT	CASSEEGDGNTIYF
.	.	TRBJ2-7	TRBV21-1	TGTGCCAGCAGCAAAAGCTTTCGACAGCACCGTGGGGGCTACGAGCAGTACTTC	CASSKSFRQHRGGYEQYF
few	.	TRBJ1-3	TRBV27	TGTGCCAGCCGGCAGGACGGACTCTCTGGAAACACCATATATTTT	CASRQDGLSGNTIYF
once	.	TRBJ1-5	TRBV6-1	TGTGCCAGCAGTGACGTAAGCAATCAGCCCCAGCATTTT	CASSDVSNQPQHF
.	.	TRBJ1-1	TRBV7-2	TGTGCCAGCAGCGGAATGTCTGGTGCTACTGAAGCTTTCTTT	CASSGMSGATEAFF
.	TRBD1	TRBJ1-4	TRBV4-1	TGCGCCAGCAGTAAGGACAGGGCCACTAATGAAAAACTGTTTTTT	CASSKDRATNEKLFF
.	TRBD1	TRBJ2-7	TRBV11-3	TGTGCCAGCAGCCCGTCCTGGGGACAGAGCTACGAGCAGTACTTC	CASSPSWGQSYEQYF
.	.	TRBJ2-2	TRBV6-1	TGTGCCAGCAGTGAAGAAAGAAGGCTCCCGGGCGGGGAGCTGTTTTTT	CASSEERRLPGGELFF